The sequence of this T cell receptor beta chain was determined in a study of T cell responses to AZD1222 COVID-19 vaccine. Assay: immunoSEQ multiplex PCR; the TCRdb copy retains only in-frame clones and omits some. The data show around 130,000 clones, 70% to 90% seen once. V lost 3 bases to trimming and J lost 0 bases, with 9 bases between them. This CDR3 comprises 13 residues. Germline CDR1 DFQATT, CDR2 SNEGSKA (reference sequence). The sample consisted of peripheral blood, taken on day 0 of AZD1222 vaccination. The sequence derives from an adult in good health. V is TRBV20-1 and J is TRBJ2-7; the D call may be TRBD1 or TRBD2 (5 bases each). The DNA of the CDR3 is TGCAGTGCTAGTACGGGGCCCTCCTACGAGCAGTACTTC. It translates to CSASTGPSYEQYF.